Listed here are 24 T cell receptor beta chains from one sample, sequenced in a study of post-analysis software for immune sequencing data (dated by TCRdb to about 2015). Paper-wide results and their limitations: A handful of TRBV segments, including TRBV5-6, TRBV5-1 and TRBV20-1, were significantly more frequent in patients than controls.

Library prep was done by PCR. TCRdb records Illumina HiSeq 2500 as the sequencer. Unique molecular identifiers were incorporated into TCR beta cDNA libraries to reduce PCR and sequencing biases. TCRdb passed the public sequencing reads through fastp at Q25 and MiXCR, retaining productive beta sequences. Every CDR3 protein is listed once, alongside the most common genes and DNA of its rows. This sample has more than 350,000 distinct CDR3 sequences in its table, and roughly 40% of those were observed once. The top ten clones comprise around 8% of the sample. These receptors lack a known antigen. Sequencing input: blood. These receptors all stem from a girl under 10 years old with multiple sclerosis.

The chain links TRBV5-1 to TRBJ2-7, with TRBD1 as a possible D gene (6 bases). This CDR3 comprises 18 residues. V dropped 4 bases and J dropped 2 bases, with 25 bases sitting between them. Germline loops: CDR1 SGHRS, CDR2 YFSETQ. CDR3 amino acids: CASSDRGLGALLTYEQYF. Written as DNA, the CDR3 is TGCGCCAGCAGCGATAGGGGCCTGGGGGCCCTCCTTACCTACGAGCAGTACTTC. The variable domain in full, with the rest retrieved from reference TRBV5-1 and TRBJ2-7, is KAGVTQTPRYLIKTRGQQVTLSCSPISGHRSVSWYQQTPGQGLQFLFEYFSETQRNKGNFPGRFSGRQFSNSRSEMNVSTLELGDSALYLCASSDRGLGALLTYEQYFGPGTRLTVT.

The J gene is TRBJ2-1, the V gene TRBV29-1, with D perhaps TRBD2 (6 bases). Germline lookup yields CDR1 SQVTM and CDR2 ANQGSEA. The CDR3 sequence is 13 residues long. Trimming took 7 bases from V and 6 from J, leaving 16 bases between them. CDR3 nucleotide sequence: TGCAGCGGGGCCCTGGGGGGATTCAATGAGCAGTTCTTC. As protein: CSGALGGFNEQFF.

The chain uses TRBV2 and TRBJ2-1, with 8 bases identical to TRBD2. Germline V CDR1 and CDR2: SNHLY, FYNNEI. J lost 3 bases, V lost 7 bases, and 2 bases had no gene match. There are 13 residues in the CDR3. The DNA for the CDR3 is TGTGCCAGCAACCTAGCGGGCTACAATGAGCAGTTCTTC. It translates to CASNLAGYNEQFF.

This clonotype was observed a handful of times. CDR3 nucleotide sequence: TGCAGCGTCGCCCACCGGGACAGACCTGCCTACGAGCAGTACTTC. This sequence encodes CSVAHRDRPAYEQYF. The chain joins TRBV29-1 to TRBJ2-7; 7 bases line up with TRBD1. V lost 6 bases and J lost 2; bases outside the gene matches: 13. Germline V gives CDR1 SQVTM, CDR2 ANQGSEA. The CDR3 covers 15 residues.

This clonotype occurred a few times. The chain employs TRBV7-2 and TRBJ2-3; D is undetermined. The CDR3 runs to 13 residues. Trimming cost V 2 bases and J 3 bases, with 6 bases left between them. CDR1 and CDR2 from the germline V gene are SGHTA and FQGNSA. CDR3 residues: CASSLSRTDTQYF. The CDR3 coding sequence is TGTGCCAGCAGCTTATCACGTACAGATACGCAGTATTTT.

V gene TRBV14 combines with J gene TRBJ2-3, with a possible D match to TRBD2 (6 bases). Germline loops: CDR1 SGHDN, CDR2 FVKESK. The CDR3 is made up of 14 amino acids. The ends were cut back, 3 bases at V and 9 bases at J, with 16 bases in the middle. CDR3 protein: CASSHERGTGTQYF. The CDR3, as DNA: TGTGCCAGCAGCCATGAACGGGGGACCGGGACGCAGTATTTT.

CDR3 DNA sequence: TGCGCCAGCAGCTTTTACTCAGGAGGCAATGAGCAGTTCTTC. Amino acids: CASSFYSGGNEQFF. V and J are TRBV5-1 and TRBJ2-1; weak D call: TRBD2 (5 bases). This CDR3 is built from 14 residues. The V gene's germline CDR1 is SGHRS and CDR2 YFSETQ. Trimming removed 2 bases at V and 6 bases at J, with 12 bases between.

The V gene is TRBV20-1, the J gene TRBJ2-7; TRBD1 matches 7 bases. CDR3 length: 14 residues. Per germline, CDR1 DFQATT and CDR2 SNEGSKA (reference sequence). V dropped 3 bases and J dropped 0; count of bases not matched to a gene: 5. CDR3 sequence (DNA): TGCAGTGCTAGGCTACCAGGGGGCTCCTACGAGCAGTACTTC. The encoded protein is CSARLPGGSYEQYF.

This rearrangement joins TRBV7-3 to TRBJ2-3; possibly TRBD1 for D (6 bases). The CDR3 loop spans 12 amino acids. CDR1 and CDR2 from the germline V gene are SGHTA and FQGTGA. V dropped 3 bases and J dropped 10 bases, with 11 bases sitting between them. The CDR3 spells CASSFSRGSQYF. The CDR3 DNA is TGTGCCAGCAGCTTTTCGAGGGGGTCGCAGTATTTT.

The chain recombines TRBV5-6 with TRBJ2-3, with TRBD2 identical over 8 bases. The V gene's germline CDR1 is SGHDT and CDR2 YYEEEE. The CDR3 consists of 15 residues. V was clipped by 9 bases and J by 2 bases; unmatched bases: 11. For the CDR3, the DNA is TGTGCCACCTCACAGCGGGGGCGGTTCACAGATACGCAGTATTTT. Translating it yields CATSQRGRFTDTQYF.

The chain carries TRBV6-6 and TRBJ2-5; TRBD2 matches 14 bases. The CDR3 totals 17 residues. In germline, CDR1 is MNHNY, CDR2 SVGAGI (reference sequence). Trimming at V came to 2 bases and at J to 0 bases, leaving 2 bases not matched to a gene. The CDR3 region has the DNA TGTGCCAGCAGTTACCCGGGACTAGCGGGGGACCAAGAGACCCAGTACTTC. It specifies CASSYPGLAGDQETQYF.

The rearrangement uses TRBV12-3 or TRBV12-4 and TRBJ2-1; 9 positions match TRBD2. The CDR3 totals 16 residues. Trimming removed 5 bases from V and 4 bases from J; junction bases left unmatched: 9. The CDR3 here is CASSPTTSGDYNEQFF. The CDR3 DNA reads as TGTGCCAGCAGTCCCACGACTAGCGGAGATTACAATGAGCAGTTCTTC.

This clonotype appeared a few times. The chain carries TRBV15 and TRBJ2-7; 10 bases match TRBD2. Germline V lookup: CDR1 LNHNV, CDR2 YYDKDF (reference sequence). J was trimmed by 6 bases and V by 0 bases; bases with no gene match: 8. The CDR3 length is 16 residues. CDR3 DNA sequence: TGTGCCACCAGCAGAGATCTAAGCGGGGGGGCTCTCGAGCAGTACTTC. It codes for CATSRDLSGGALEQYF.

CDR3 in amino acids: CASSAYGTEAYEQYF. CDR3 bases: TGTGCCAGCAGCGCCTACGGGACGGAAGCCTACGAGCAGTACTTC. The genes are TRBV9 and TRBJ2-7; D may be TRBD1 or TRBD2 (5 bases each). Trimming took 3 bases from V and 2 from J, leaving 15 bases between them. CDR1 and CDR2 (germline): SGDLS, YYNGEE. The CDR3 loop spans 15 amino acids.

This clonotype was picked up a small number of times. The chain couples TRBV12-3 or TRBV12-4 to TRBJ2-1; tentative D call: TRBD1 (6 bases). CDR3 length: 15 amino acids. Trimming took off 7 bases at V and 0 bases at J, with 13 bases between the two ends. CDR3 in DNA: TGTGCCAGCACTAAACAGGGAAGCTCCTACAATGAGCAGTTCTTC. It translates to CASTKQGSSYNEQFF.

The chain links TRBV9 to TRBJ2-6, with 7 bases that match TRBD1. This CDR3 has 16 residues. J was trimmed by 0 bases and V by 3 bases; bases with no gene match: 3. Germline CDR1 is SGDLS and CDR2 is YYNGEE. CDR3 residues: CASSATGYSGANVLTF. CDR3 coding DNA: TGTGCCAGCAGCGCGACAGGGTACTCTGGGGCCAACGTCCTGACTTTC.

This clonotype was seen more than once but under ten times. The chain is built from TRBV7-6 and TRBJ2-1, with TRBD2 identical over 13 bases. J lost 3 bases, V lost 4 bases, and 6 bases had no gene match. The CDR3 is 17 amino acids. Germline assignment: CDR1 SGHVS and CDR2 FNYEAQ. In DNA, the CDR3 is TGTGCCAGCAGCTCCCCCGGGACTAGCGGGATCTACAATGAGCAGTTCTTC. Translated: CASSSPGTSGIYNEQFF. Full variable domain (outside the CDR3, taken from reference TRBV7-6 and TRBJ2-1): GAGVSQSPRYKVTKRGQDVALRCDPISGHVSLYWYRQALGQGPEFLTYFNYEAQQDKSGLPNDRFSAERPEGSISTLTIQRTEQRDSAMYRCASSSPGTSGIYNEQFFGPGTRLTVL.

In its sample, this clonotype was seen a few times. The CDR3 bases are TGCAGCTCCCTGTGGAGTTTAGGGCAGTTCTTC. Its protein product is CSSLWSLGQFF. The chain recombines TRBV29-1 with TRBJ2-1, with unresolved D. Germline V gives CDR1 SQVTM, CDR2 ANQGSEA. The V end was cut by 8 bases, the J end by 12 bases, with 17 bases between. The CDR3 consists of 11 residues.

Comments on this clonotype: The junction shows a germline mismatch at one end, possibly a read error. The chain combines TRBV29-1 with TRBJ2-1, with TRBD1 matching over 9 bases. Per the germline V gene, CDR1 is SQVTM and CDR2 is ANQGSEA. This CDR3 region has 12 residues. The CDR3 DNA sequence: TGCAGCGGTGAACCCCGGGACAGGGAACAGTTCTTC. Translating gives CSGEPRDREQFF.

The genes are TRBV27 and TRBJ2-7; tentative D call: TRBD2 (5 bases). The CDR3 contains 15 residues. Looked up from germline, CDR1 is MNHEY and CDR2 is SMNVEV (reference sequence). Trimming took off 2 bases at V and 2 bases at J, with 13 bases between the two ends. The DNA of the CDR3 is TGTGCCAGCAGTTTAGAGGGTAGAGCGCCCTACGAGCAGTACTTC. It codes for CASSLEGRAPYEQYF.

The chain combines TRBV5-6 with TRBJ2-7, with D maybe TRBD2 (6 bases). CDR1 and CDR2 from the germline V gene are SGHDT and YYEEEE. V lost 4 bases, J lost 2 bases, and 19 bases lay in between. The CDR3 is 16 amino acids. The CDR3 bases are TGTGCCAGCAGCGCCAACCGGGGGACGGCTACCTACGAGCAGTACTTC. This codes for CASSANRGTATYEQYF.

This clonotype was detected only a few times. This rearrangement joins TRBV20-1 to TRBJ1-2, with 8 positions matching TRBD1. Germline assignment: CDR1 DFQATT and CDR2 SNEGSKA (reference sequence). The CDR3 sequence is 13 residues long. Trimming at V came to 2 bases and at J to 7 bases, leaving 6 bases not matched to a gene. CDR3 amino acids: CSARSDRVVGYTF. Written as DNA, the CDR3 is TGCAGTGCTAGATCGGACAGGGTGGTTGGCTACACCTTC.

This clonotype has only a few counts. V is TRBV15 and J is TRBJ2-7; 7 bases map to TRBD1. Germline values: CDR1 LNHNV, CDR2 YYDKDF (reference sequence). V was clipped by 5 bases and J by 2 bases; unmatched bases: 6. The CDR3 is 14 amino acids. CDR3 sequence (DNA): TGTGCCACCAGCTCCCACGGGACAGCCTACGAGCAGTACTTC. As protein: CATSSHGTAYEQYF.

This rearrangement joins TRBV10-3 to TRBJ2-7; TRBD2 matches 10 bases. The length of the CDR3 is 15 residues. Germline CDR1 is ENHRY and CDR2 is SYGVKD. V lost 6 bases to trimming and J lost 2 bases; unmatched junction nucleotides: 7. CDR3 nucleotide sequence: TGTGCCATCAGAGCTAGCGGGGGTACCCCCTACGAGCAGTACTTC. This sequence encodes CAIRASGGTPYEQYF.